The 3 T cell receptor beta chains below were found in one sample sequenced in a study of blood T cell repertoires in COVID-19 (dated by TCRdb to 2018 to 2020). Library generation was performed with the immunoSEQ multiplex PCR assay. This immuneACCESS table, as held by TCRdb, lists in-frame sequences with V and J called but not all clones. Of the missing ones, under half trace to an unresolved V gene in checked studies; the others have no known cause. The sample table lists more than 110,000 clones, 84% of them with a count of one. The ten most abundant clones make up 4.5% to 6% of the sample. Sequenced material: PBMCs or T cells enriched from blood (not recorded which). These receptors were taken from a man aged 35 to 55 with acute COVID-19.

This sequence joins TRBV19 and TRBJ2-1; D may be TRBD1 (6 bases). The V end was cut by 8 bases, the J end by 6 bases, with 14 bases between. This CDR3 has 13 residues. The V gene's germline CDR1 is LNHDA and CDR2 SQIVND (reference sequence). The CDR3 sequence is CASLGQFTNEQFF. CDR3 bases: TGTGCCAGTCTCGGACAGTTCACCAATGAGCAGTTCTTC.

This chain connects TRBV5-4 to TRBJ2-7; 9 positions agree with TRBD1. CDR1 is SGHNT and CDR2 is YYREEE in the germline V gene (reference sequence). V lost 0 bases to trimming and J lost 2 bases; unmatched junction nucleotides: 6. This CDR3 is 16 amino acids long. The CDR3 DNA sequence: TGTGCCAGCAGCTTGGAACCGGGACAGGGCCCCTACGAGCAGTACTTC. It is translated as CASSLEPGQGPYEQYF.

The chain recombines TRBV11-2 with TRBJ1-1; D remains unclear. The CDR3 covers 13 residues. The germline gives CDR1 SGHAT, CDR2 FQNNGV. The V end was cut by 5 bases, the J end by 3 bases, with 10 bases between. CDR3 nucleotide sequence: TGTGCCAGCAGCCCCGCCGGGGACACTGAAGCTTTCTTT. Translated: CASSPAGDTEAFF.